This passage covers 9 T cell receptor beta chains from one sample sequenced in a study of shared clonotypes between healthy human individuals. Sequencing was performed with immunoSEQ multiplex PCR; in TCRdb, only in-frame clones are kept and a portion is missing. The repertoire holds 650,000 to 800,000 clones, with around 90% as singletons. CD45RO negativity and positive selection for CCR7 defined naive CD8 cells, a population that excluded terminally differentiated effector memory CD45RA+ cells. The sample was naive CD8+ T cells sorted from blood. These receptors were taken from a young man in good health.

The rearrangement joins TRBV29-1 to TRBJ2-1; D is unresolved. V lost 0 bases to trimming and J lost 5 bases, with 11 bases between them. The CDR3 extends over 14 amino acids. Germline V gene data show CDR1 as SQVTM and CDR2 as ANQGSEA. In nucleotides, the CDR3 is TGCAGCGTTGAAGAAAGGGCCAGCAACAATGAGCAGTTCTTC. As protein: CSVEERASNNEQFF.

The V call is TRBV6-5, the J call TRBJ2-3, with 8 bases aligning to TRBD2. After removal of 2 bases from V and 0 bases from J, the junction contained 4 bases not matched to a gene. There are 16 residues in the CDR3. Germline lookup yields CDR1 MNHEY and CDR2 SVGAGI. The CDR3 spells CASSYVSGESTDTQYF. The CDR3 DNA sequence: TGTGCCAGCAGTTACGTTAGCGGGGAAAGCACAGATACGCAGTATTTT.

This CDR3 reads CASKASGIGEQFF. Here the CDR3 DNA reads TGTGCCAGCAAGGCTAGCGGGATCGGTGAGCAGTTCTTC. This sequence joins TRBV2 and TRBJ2-1; 9 bases fit TRBD2. J lost 9 bases, V lost 7 bases, and 7 bases had no gene match. The CDR3 is 13 amino acids. Germline CDR1 SNHLY, CDR2 FYNNEI.

This chain connects TRBV28 to TRBJ1-5, with TRBD1 matching over 12 bases. The V gene end was trimmed by 1 base and the J gene end by 4 bases; junction bases not matched to a gene: 5. CDR1 MDHEN and CDR2 SYDVKM come from the germline V gene. This CDR3 has 17 amino acids. This CDR3 reads CASSLLGGQGANQPQHF. CDR3 nucleotides: TGTGCCAGCAGTTTATTAGGGGGACAGGGGGCGAATCAGCCCCAGCATTTT.

CDR3 sequence (DNA): TGTGCCAGCAGCCCAACCGGGGATGGCTACACCTTC. Translated: CASSPTGDGYTF. The chain carries TRBV27 and TRBJ1-2; D uncertain. Per the germline V gene, CDR1 is MNHEY and CDR2 is SMNVEV (reference sequence). The CDR3 length is 12 residues. With 6 bases removed from V and 6 bases from J, the gap between germline ends came to 11 bases.

Turning to this clone: The identical CDR3 is also encoded by other nucleotide sequences in the sample. V gene TRBV7-9 combines with J gene TRBJ1-2, with TRBD1 matching over 7 bases. The germline CDR1 and CDR2 sequences are SEHNR and FQNEAQ (reference sequence). The CDR3 totals 14 residues. V was clipped by 7 bases and J by 5 bases; unmatched bases: 10. The CDR3 nucleotides read TGTGCCAGCACTTCGCCAGGGGGTGGGTATGGCTACACCTTC. Its translation is CASTSPGGGYGYTF.

The chain uses TRBV18 and TRBJ2-2; possible D gene TRBD1, 5 bases. V lost 2 bases, J lost 3 bases, and 13 bases lay in between. The CDR3 length is 16 residues. CDR1 is KGHSH and CDR2 is LQKENI in the germline V gene. The CDR3 nucleotides read TGTGCCAGCTCACCAATGACGTGGGGCGACACCGGGGAGCTGTTTTTT. Translation gives CASSPMTWGDTGELFF.

The rearrangement uses TRBV27 and TRBJ1-4, with D perhaps TRBD1 (5 bases). The CDR3 covers 13 residues. V was shortened by 6 bases and J by 12 bases, with 17 bases between the two germline ends. Germline V lookup: CDR1 MNHEY, CDR2 SMNVEV (reference sequence). The CDR3 spells CASSQNGARELFF. The CDR3 DNA sequence: TGTGCCAGCAGCCAAAATGGGGCACGGGAACTGTTTTTT.

The V gene is TRBV2, the J gene TRBJ2-5; D gene uncertain. Trimming shortened V by 4 bases and J by 4 bases, and 13 bases separated the two germline ends. CDR1 and CDR2 (germline): SNHLY, FYNNEI. There are 14 residues in the CDR3. The chain's CDR3 is CASSGMGSRETQYF. CDR3 nucleotide sequence: TGTGCCAGCAGTGGAATGGGATCCCGAGAGACCCAGTACTTC.